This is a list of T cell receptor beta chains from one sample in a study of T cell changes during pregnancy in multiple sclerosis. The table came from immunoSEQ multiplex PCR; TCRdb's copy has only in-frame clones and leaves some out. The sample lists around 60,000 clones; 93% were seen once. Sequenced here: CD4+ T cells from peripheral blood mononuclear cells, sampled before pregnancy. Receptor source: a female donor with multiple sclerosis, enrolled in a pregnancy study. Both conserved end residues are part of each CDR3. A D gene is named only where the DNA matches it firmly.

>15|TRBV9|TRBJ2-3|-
TGTGCCAGCAGCCAAGCAGGGTCAACCCGGGATACGCAGTATTTT
CASSQAGSTRDTQYF
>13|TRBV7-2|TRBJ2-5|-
TGTGCCAGCAGCTTAAACTCCCAAGAGACCCAGTACTTC
CASSLNSQETQYF
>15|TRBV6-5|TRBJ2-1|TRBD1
TGTGCCAGCAGTTCACCGGGACAGGGGGACTATGAGCAGTTCTTC
CASSSPGQGDYEQFF
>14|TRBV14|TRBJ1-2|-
TGTGCCAGCAGCCAAGATGCGGGAGTAGGCGGCTACACCTTC
CASSQDAGVGGYTF
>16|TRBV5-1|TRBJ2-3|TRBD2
TGCGCCAGCAGCTTGGGGACTAGCGGGAGAACAGATACGCAGTATTTT
CASSLGTSGRTDTQYF
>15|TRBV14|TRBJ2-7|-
TGTGCCAGCAGCCAAGGCCCGGGGAGTAAACCCGAGCAGTACTTC
CASSQGPGSKPEQYF
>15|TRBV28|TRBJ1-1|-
TGTGCCAGCAATCCGTGGGAGGGAGGAAACACTGAAGCTTTCTTT
CASNPWEGGNTEAFF
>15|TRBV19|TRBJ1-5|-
TGTGCCAGTAGTATAACTAGGGGGAACAATCAGCCCCAGCATTTT
CASSITRGNNQPQHF
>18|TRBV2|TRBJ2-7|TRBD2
TGTGCCAGCAGTGAGGCTATTCGGACAGCGGGGGTCTCCTACGAGCAGTACTTC
CASSEAIRTAGVSYEQYF
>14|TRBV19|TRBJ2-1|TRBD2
TGTGCCAGTAGCTATACTAGCGGCTACAATGAGCAGTTCTTC
CASSYTSGYNEQFF
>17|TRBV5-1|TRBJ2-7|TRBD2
TGCGCCAGCAGCTTGCCAGGGTCTAGCGGGTCGGGAGGACGGCAGTACTTC
CASSLPGSSGSGGRQYF
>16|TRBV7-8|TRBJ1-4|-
TGTGCCAGCAGCCCCGTAGGTCGCACTAACAATGAAAAACTGTTTTTT
CASSPVGRTNNEKLFF
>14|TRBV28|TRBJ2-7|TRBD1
TGTGCCAGCAGCCGTACGGGACAGGCCTACGAGCAGTACTTC
CASSRTGQAYEQYF
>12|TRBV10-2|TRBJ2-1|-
TGCGCCAGCGGCGGGGTGTACAATGAGCAGTTCTTC
CASGGVYNEQFF
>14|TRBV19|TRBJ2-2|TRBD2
TGTGCCAGTAGTAGACTAGCGGGACTGGGGGAGCTGTTTTTT
CASSRLAGLGELFF